This T cell receptor beta chain derives from a study of T cell responses to AZD1222 COVID-19 vaccine. Study outcomes and limitations: Clonal diversity was possibly underestimated, and white British individuals and females predominated among donors. A reported finding is that nearly half of spike-specific TCRs target unmutated variant regions.

Notes on this clone: Its target is unknown.

TCRdb's copy holds only in-frame clones and misses some; the assay was immunoSEQ multiplex PCR. Of over 30,000 clones listed, approximately 85% are singletons. The sequence derives from an adult who received the MenACWY meningococcal vaccine as a control. Here the sequenced sample was peripheral blood, taken 28 days after the second dose of the MenACWY control vaccine.

The CDR3 region has the DNA TGTGCCAGCTCCCCAGCGGGAGGCAACAATGAGCAGTTCTTC. It encodes CASSPAGGNNEQFF. The genes are TRBV18 and TRBJ2-1; TRBD2 matches at 9 bases. The CDR3 covers 14 residues. V shed 6 bases, J shed 5 bases, and the junction held 5 bases outside the gene matches. The germline V gene encodes CDR1 KGHSH and CDR2 LQKENI.